What follows are 13 T cell receptor beta chains derived from one specimen sequenced in a study of early T cells in non-severe SARS-CoV-2 infection. One entry per CDR3 protein, called by TCRdb with MiXCR from the 5' RACE reads. The sample shows tens of thousands of distinct CDR3 sequences, over 9.5% of them seen only once. The material sequenced was whole blood, taken at baseline. Source of these receptors: an adult who was a healthcare worker with PCR-confirmed SARS-CoV-2 infection or an uninfected control (not recorded which).

This clonotype has only a few counts. The chain's CDR3 is CASSKNYNEQFF. The CDR3, as DNA: TGTGCCAGCAGTAAGAACTACAATGAGCAGTTCTTC. This chain links TRBV27 with TRBJ2-1; no firm D call. The ends were cut back, 5 bases at V and 3 bases at J, with 5 bases in the middle. The CDR3 contains 12 residues. The germline gives CDR1 MNHEY, CDR2 SMNVEV (reference sequence).

This clonotype was detected many times. The rearrangement links TRBV6-5 to TRBJ2-3; maybe TRBD1 (6 bases). The CDR3 is 16 residues long. V was pared by 0 bases and J by 5 bases, with 15 bases between. Germline lookup yields CDR1 MNHEY and CDR2 SVGAGI. CDR3 in DNA: TGTGCCAGCAGTTACTCCCCAGGGGCGGTGGGAGATACGCAGTATTTT. It codes for CASSYSPGAVGDTQYF.

This clonotype was seen more than once but under ten times. CDR3 amino acids: CASSTLDTDTIYF. The DNA for the CDR3 is TGTGCCAGCAGCACCCTCGACACAGACACCATATATTTT. The chain recombines TRBV28 with TRBJ1-3; no clear D. V shed 6 bases and J shed 8 bases, with 14 bases lying between them. CDR3 length: 13 amino acids. CDR1 and CDR2 from the germline V gene are MDHEN and SYDVKM.

This clonotype was picked up a small number of times. This chain connects TRBV11-2 to TRBJ2-3; 9 bases map to TRBD1. Trimming at V came to 5 bases and at J to 4 bases, leaving 7 bases not matched to a gene. The germline V gene encodes CDR1 SGHAT and CDR2 FQNNGV. This CDR3 contains 15 residues. CDR3 bases: TGTGCCAGCAGCCAACCGACAGGGGGACCAGATACGCAGTATTTT. Translating it yields CASSQPTGGPDTQYF.

V usage is TRBV6-2 or TRBV6-3 and J usage is TRBJ1-5, with TRBD1 matching 7 bases. In germline, CDR1 is MNHEY, CDR2 SVGEGT. V dropped 7 bases and J dropped 0; count of bases not matched to a gene: 6. The CDR3 consists of 15 residues. The CDR3 loop reads CASTRGQYSNQPQHF. The CDR3 nucleotides read TGTGCCAGCACCAGGGGACAGTATAGCAATCAGCCCCAGCATTTT.

The chain joins TRBV2 to TRBJ2-5; D is possibly TRBD2 (5 bases). V lost 6 bases and J lost 2, with 13 bases in between. The CDR3 loop spans 14 amino acids. The germline V gene has CDR1 SNHLY and CDR2 FYNNEI. This chain's CDR3 is CASRDSGRQETQYF. In nucleotides, the CDR3 is TGTGCCAGCAGGGACTCCGGTCGGCAAGAGACCCAGTACTTC.

This rearrangement joins TRBV6-1 to TRBJ2-7; D gene unclear. This CDR3 has 13 amino acids. Germline V gene data show CDR1 as MNHNS and CDR2 as SASEGT. V lost 3 bases and J 7 bases, leaving 13 bases between the germline ends. The chain's CDR3 is CASSDETLREQYF. The DNA of the CDR3 is TGTGCCAGCAGTGATGAGACACTGAGAGAGCAGTACTTC.

This clonotype occurred many times. This chain uses TRBV28 with TRBJ2-3; D is tentatively TRBD1 or TRBD2 (5 bases each). V shed 3 bases and J shed 8 bases, with 18 bases lying between them. CDR3 length equals 15 residues. Germline V gene sequence: CDR1 MDHEN, CDR2 SYDVKM. CDR3 region: CASSLRGTKSGTQYF. The CDR3 DNA sequence: TGTGCCAGCAGTTTGAGAGGGACCAAGAGTGGTACGCAGTATTTT.

This clonotype was seen a handful of times. The CDR3 DNA follows: TGTGCCAGCAGGCCTACTATCATAAATGAGCAGTTCTTC. Translating gives CASRPTIINEQFF. The J gene is TRBJ2-1, the V gene TRBV7-2; unclear D gene. Per germline, CDR1 SGHTA and CDR2 FQGNSA. Trimming removed 6 bases at V and 7 bases at J, with 13 bases between. The CDR3 is 13 amino acids.

This clonotype was seen many times. The CDR3 region is CASSMTGLSYEQYF. The CDR3, as DNA: TGTGCCAGTTCAATGACAGGTCTTTCCTACGAGCAGTACTTC. V gene TRBV18 combines with J gene TRBJ2-7, with D tentatively TRBD1 (6 bases). The CDR3 has 14 residues. Germline CDR1 and CDR2: KGHSH and LQKENI. The V end lost 9 bases, the J end lost 1 base, and 16 bases lay between the germline ends.

This clonotype was picked up a small number of times. This chain connects TRBV15 to TRBJ2-2; D possibly matches TRBD1 or TRBD2 (5 bases each). The V gene's germline CDR1 is LNHNV and CDR2 YYDKDF (reference sequence). This CDR3 spans 13 amino acids. Trimming left V 9 bases short and J 3 bases short, with 11 bases between. CDR3 amino acids: CATGTDDTGELFF. The CDR3 nucleotides are TGTGCCACGGGGACGGATGACACCGGGGAGCTGTTTTTT.

This clonotype was counted only a few times. The rearrangement links TRBV9 to TRBJ2-7; 12 nucleotides line up with TRBD2. Germline V CDR1 and CDR2: SGDLS, YYNGEE. The CDR3 loop spans 15 amino acids. V was clipped by 3 bases and J by 2 bases; unmatched bases: 3. CDR3 amino acids: CASSAGLAGTYEQYF. The DNA for the CDR3 is TGTGCCAGCAGCGCCGGACTAGCGGGAACCTACGAGCAGTACTTC.

V and J are TRBV7-9 and TRBJ2-1, with D maybe TRBD2 (6 bases). CDR1 and CDR2 (germline): SEHNR, FQNEAQ (reference sequence). The CDR3 length is 15 residues. Trimming removed 3 bases at V and 6 bases at J, with 15 bases between. CDR3 sequence: CASSFLRDPGNEQFF. DNA of the CDR3: TGTGCCAGCAGCTTCTTGCGGGATCCTGGCAATGAGCAGTTCTTC.